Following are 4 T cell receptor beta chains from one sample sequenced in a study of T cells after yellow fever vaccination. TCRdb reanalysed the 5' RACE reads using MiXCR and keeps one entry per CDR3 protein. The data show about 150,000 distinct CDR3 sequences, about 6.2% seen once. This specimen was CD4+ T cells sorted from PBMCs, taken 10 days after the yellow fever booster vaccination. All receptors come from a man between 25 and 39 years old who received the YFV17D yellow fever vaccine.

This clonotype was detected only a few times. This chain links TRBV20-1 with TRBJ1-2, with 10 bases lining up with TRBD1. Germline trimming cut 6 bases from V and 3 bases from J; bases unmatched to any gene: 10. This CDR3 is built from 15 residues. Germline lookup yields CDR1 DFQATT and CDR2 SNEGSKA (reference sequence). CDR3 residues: CSARGQGKRDYGYTF. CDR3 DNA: TGCAGTGCCAGGGGACAGGGGAAGCGAGACTATGGCTACACCTTC.

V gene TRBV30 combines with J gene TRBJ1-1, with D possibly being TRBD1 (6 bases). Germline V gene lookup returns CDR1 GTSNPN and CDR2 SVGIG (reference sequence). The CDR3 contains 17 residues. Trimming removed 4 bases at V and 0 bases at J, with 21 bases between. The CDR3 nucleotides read TGTGCCTGGACTAACAACAGACAGGCGCGTGTGAACACTGAAGCTTTCTTT. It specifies CAWTNNRQARVNTEAFF.

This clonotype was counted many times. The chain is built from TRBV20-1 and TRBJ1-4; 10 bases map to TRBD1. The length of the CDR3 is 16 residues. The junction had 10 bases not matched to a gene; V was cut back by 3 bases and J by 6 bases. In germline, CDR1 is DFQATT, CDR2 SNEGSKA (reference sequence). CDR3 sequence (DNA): TGCAGTGCTAGCCCCCGGGACAGGGGTGAATATGAAAAACTGTTTTTT. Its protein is CSASPRDRGEYEKLFF.

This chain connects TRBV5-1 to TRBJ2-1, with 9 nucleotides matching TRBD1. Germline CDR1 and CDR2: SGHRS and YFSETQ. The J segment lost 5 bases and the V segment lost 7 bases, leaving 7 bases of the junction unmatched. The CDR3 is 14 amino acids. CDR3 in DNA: TGCGCCAGCCGAACGGGACAGGGAAACAATGAGCAGTTCTTC. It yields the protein CASRTGQGNNEQFF.